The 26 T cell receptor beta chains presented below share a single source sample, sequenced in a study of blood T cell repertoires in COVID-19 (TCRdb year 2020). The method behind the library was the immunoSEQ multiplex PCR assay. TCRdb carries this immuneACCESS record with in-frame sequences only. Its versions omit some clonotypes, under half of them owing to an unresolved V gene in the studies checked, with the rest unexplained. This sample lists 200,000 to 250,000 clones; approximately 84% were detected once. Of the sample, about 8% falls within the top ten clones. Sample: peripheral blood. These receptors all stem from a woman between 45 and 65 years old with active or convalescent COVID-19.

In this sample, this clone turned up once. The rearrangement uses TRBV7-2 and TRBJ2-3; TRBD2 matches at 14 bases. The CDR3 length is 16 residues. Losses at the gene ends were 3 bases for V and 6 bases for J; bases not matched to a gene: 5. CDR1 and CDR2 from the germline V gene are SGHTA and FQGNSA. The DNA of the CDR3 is TGTGCCAGCAGCTTGGGGACTAGCGGGAGAGTTGATACGCAGTATTTT. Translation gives CASSLGTSGRVDTQYF.

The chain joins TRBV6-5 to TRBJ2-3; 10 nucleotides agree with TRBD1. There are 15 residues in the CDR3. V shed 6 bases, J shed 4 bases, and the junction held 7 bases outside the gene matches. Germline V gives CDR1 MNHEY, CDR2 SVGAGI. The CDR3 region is CASSRSGTGADTQYF. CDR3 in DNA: TGTGCCAGCAGCCGATCCGGGACAGGGGCAGATACGCAGTATTTT.

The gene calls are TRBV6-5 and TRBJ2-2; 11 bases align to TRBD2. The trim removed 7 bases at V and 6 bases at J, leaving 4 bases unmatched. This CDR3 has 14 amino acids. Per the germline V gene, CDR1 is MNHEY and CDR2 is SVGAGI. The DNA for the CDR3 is TGTGCCAGCACGATAGCGGGAGGGCCCGGGGAGCTGTTTTTT. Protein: CASTIAGGPGELFF.

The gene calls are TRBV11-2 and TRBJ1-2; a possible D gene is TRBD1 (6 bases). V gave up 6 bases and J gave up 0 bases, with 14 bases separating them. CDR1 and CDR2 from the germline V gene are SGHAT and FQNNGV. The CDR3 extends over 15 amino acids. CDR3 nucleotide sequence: TGTGCCAGCAGGCCTCAGGGACACCCTAACTATGGCTACACCTTC. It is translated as CASRPQGHPNYGYTF.

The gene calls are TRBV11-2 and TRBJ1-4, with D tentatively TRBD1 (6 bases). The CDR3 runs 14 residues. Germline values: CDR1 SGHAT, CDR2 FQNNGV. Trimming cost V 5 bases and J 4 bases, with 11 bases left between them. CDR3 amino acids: CASSRQGFNEKLFF. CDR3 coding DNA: TGTGCCAGCAGCCGTCAGGGGTTTAATGAAAAACTGTTTTTT.

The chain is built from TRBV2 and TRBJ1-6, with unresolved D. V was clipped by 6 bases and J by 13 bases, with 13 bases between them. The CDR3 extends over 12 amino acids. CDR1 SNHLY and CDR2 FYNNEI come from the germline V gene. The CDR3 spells CASRSPPGPLHF. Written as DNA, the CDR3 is TGTGCCAGCAGATCCCCCCCGGGTCCCCTCCACTTT.

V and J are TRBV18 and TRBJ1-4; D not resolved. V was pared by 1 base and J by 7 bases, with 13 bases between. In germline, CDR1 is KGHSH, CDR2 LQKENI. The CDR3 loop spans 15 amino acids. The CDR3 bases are TGTGCCAGCTCACCACGGATTGAGGTATCTGAAAAACTGTTTTTT. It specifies CASSPRIEVSEKLFF.

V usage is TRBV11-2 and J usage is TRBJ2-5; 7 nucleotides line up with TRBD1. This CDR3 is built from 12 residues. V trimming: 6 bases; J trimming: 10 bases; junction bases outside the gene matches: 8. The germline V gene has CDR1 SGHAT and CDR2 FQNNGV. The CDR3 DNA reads TGTGCCAGCAGGACAGGGATGGGGAACCAGTACTTC. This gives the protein CASRTGMGNQYF.

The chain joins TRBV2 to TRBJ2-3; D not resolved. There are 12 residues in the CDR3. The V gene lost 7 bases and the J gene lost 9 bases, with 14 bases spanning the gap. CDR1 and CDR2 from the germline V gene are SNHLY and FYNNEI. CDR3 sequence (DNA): TGTGCCAGCACCGCCGGAGAGCCCACGCAGTATTTT. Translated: CASTAGEPTQYF. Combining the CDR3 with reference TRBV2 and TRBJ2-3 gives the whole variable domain EPEVTQTPSHQVTQMGQEVILRCVPISNHLYFYWYRQILGQKVEFLVSFYNNEISEKSEIFDDQFSVERPDGSNFTLKIRSTKLEDSAMYFCASTAGEPTQYFGPGTRLTVL.

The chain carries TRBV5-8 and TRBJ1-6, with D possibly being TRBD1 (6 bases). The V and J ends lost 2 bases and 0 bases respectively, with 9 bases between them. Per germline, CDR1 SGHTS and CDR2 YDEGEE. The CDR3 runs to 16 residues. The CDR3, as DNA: TGTGCCAGCAGCTTCAGGGGAAGCTCCTATAATTCACCCCTCCACTTT. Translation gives CASSFRGSSYNSPLHF.

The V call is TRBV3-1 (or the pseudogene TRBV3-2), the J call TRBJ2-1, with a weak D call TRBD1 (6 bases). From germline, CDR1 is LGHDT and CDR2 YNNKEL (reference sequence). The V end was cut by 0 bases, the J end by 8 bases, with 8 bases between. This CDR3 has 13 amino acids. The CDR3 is CASSQEQGYEQFF. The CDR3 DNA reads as TGTGCCAGCAGCCAAGAACAGGGTTATGAGCAGTTCTTC.

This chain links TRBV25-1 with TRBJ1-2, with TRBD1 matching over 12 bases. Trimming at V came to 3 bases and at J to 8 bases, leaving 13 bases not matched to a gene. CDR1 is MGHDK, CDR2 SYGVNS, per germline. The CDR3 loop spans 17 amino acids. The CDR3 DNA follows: TGTGCCAGCAGTGATGCGACTAAGGGACAGGGGGCGGAAGGCTACACCTTC. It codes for CASSDATKGQGAEGYTF.

In nucleotides, the CDR3 is TGTGCCTGGAGTGTAGCTTATTCCGGGCGGGTTGGAAGCTACACCTTC. It codes for CAWSVAYSGRVGSYTF. The J gene is TRBJ1-2, the V gene TRBV30; no firm D call. The CDR3 spans 16 residues. V was trimmed by 0 bases and J by 9 bases, leaving 23 bases between them. The germline V gene has CDR1 GTSNPN and CDR2 SVGIG (reference sequence).

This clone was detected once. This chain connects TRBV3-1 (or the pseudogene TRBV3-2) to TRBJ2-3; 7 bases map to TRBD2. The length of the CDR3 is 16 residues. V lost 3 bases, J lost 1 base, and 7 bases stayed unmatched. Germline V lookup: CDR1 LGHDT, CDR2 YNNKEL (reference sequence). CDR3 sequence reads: CASSHPLAMGTDTQYF. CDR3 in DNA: TGTGCCAGCAGCCACCCACTAGCGATGGGCACAGATACGCAGTATTTT.

The CDR3 DNA reads as TGTGCCAGCAGACCTACAGGGGGAAATTCACCCCTCCACTTT. Residues: CASRPTGGNSPLHF. This rearrangement joins TRBV6-2 or TRBV6-3 to TRBJ1-6; 8 nucleotides align to TRBD1. The CDR3 is 14 residues long. J lost 7 bases, V lost 6 bases, and 5 bases had no gene match. Germline V gene data show CDR1 as MNHEY and CDR2 as SVGEGT.

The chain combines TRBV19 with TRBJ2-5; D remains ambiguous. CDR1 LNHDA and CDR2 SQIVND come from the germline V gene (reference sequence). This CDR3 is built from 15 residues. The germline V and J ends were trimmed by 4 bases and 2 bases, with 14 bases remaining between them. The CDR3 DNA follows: TGTGCCAGTAGTAAGGCGGTCTGGTTACAAGAGACCCAGTACTTC. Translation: CASSKAVWLQETQYF.

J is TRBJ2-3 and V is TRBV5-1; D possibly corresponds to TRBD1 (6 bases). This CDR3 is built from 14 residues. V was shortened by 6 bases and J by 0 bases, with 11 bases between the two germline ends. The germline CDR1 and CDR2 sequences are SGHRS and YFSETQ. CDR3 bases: TGCGCCAGCAACAGGCAGGGGAGCACAGATACGCAGTATTTT. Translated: CASNRQGSTDTQYF. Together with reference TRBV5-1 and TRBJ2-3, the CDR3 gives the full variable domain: KAGVTQTPRYLIKTRGQQVTLSCSPISGHRSVSWYQQTPGQGLQFLFEYFSETQRNKGNFPGRFSGRQFSNSRSEMNVSTLELGDSALYLCASNRQGSTDTQYFGPGTRLTVL.

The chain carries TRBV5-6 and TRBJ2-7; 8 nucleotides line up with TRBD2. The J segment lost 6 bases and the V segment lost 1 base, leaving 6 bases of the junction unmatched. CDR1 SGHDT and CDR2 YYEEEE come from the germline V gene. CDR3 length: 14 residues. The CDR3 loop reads CASSLLLAEGEQYF. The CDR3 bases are TGTGCCAGCAGCTTGTTACTAGCGGAAGGCGAGCAGTACTTC.

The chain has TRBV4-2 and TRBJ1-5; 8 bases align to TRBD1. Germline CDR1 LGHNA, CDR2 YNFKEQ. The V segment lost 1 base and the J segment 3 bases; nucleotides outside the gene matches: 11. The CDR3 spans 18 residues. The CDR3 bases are TGTGCCAGCAGCCAAGGTTACCAGGGGGCAGCCTTCAATCAGCCCCAGCATTTT. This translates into CASSQGYQGAAFNQPQHF.

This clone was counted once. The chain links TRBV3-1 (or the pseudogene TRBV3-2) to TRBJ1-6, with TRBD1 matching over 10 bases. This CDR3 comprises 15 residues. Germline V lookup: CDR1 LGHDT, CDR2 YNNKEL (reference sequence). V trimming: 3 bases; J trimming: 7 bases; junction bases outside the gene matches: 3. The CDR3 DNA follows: TGTGCCAGCAGCCACAGGACAGGGGGGAATTCACCCCTCCACTTT. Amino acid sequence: CASSHRTGGNSPLHF.

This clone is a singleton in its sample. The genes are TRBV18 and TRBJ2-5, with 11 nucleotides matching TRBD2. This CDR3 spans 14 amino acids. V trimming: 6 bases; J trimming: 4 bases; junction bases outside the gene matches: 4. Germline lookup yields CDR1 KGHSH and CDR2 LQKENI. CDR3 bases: TGTGCCAGCTCCTTCGGGACTAGCGGAGAGACCCAGTACTTC. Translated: CASSFGTSGETQYF.

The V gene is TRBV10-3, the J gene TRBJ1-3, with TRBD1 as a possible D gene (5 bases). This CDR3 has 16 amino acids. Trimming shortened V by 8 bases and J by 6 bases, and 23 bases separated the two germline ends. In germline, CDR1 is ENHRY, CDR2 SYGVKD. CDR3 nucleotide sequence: TGTGCCATCGGTGCCAGACAGCCGGGACTTTCAAACACCATATATTTT. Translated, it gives CAIGARQPGLSNTIYF.

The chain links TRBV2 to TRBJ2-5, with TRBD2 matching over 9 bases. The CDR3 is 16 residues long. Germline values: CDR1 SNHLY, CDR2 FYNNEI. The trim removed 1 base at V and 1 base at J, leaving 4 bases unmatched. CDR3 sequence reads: CASSEGRLAAQETQYF. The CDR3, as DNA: TGTGCCAGCAGTGAAGGGCGACTAGCGGCCCAAGAGACCCAGTACTTC.

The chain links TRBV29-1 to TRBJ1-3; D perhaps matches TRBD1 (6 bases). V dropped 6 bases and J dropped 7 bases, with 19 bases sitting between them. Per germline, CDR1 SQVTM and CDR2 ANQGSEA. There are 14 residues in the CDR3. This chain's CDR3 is CSVGAGQGANTIYF. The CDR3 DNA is TGCAGCGTGGGGGCCGGGCAGGGTGCGAACACCATATATTTT.

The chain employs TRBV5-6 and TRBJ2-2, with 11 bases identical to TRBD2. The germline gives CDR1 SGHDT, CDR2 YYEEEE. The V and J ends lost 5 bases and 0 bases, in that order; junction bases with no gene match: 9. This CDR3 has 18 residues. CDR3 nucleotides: TGTGCCAGCAGGACCTTAGGACTAGCGGGTTCGAACACCGGGGAGCTGTTTTTT. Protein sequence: CASRTLGLAGSNTGELFF.

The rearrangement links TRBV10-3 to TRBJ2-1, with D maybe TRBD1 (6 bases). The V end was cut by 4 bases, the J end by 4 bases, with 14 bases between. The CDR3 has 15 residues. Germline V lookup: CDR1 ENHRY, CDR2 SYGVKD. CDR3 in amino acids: CAISGGQGSYNEQFF. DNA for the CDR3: TGTGCCATCAGTGGAGGGCAGGGGTCGTACAATGAGCAGTTCTTC.